Shown below are 4 T cell receptor beta chains from a single sample sequenced in a study of T cell responses to AZD1222 COVID-19 vaccine. The assay was immunoSEQ multiplex PCR, and TCRdb's table has in-frame clones only and misses some. This sample has about 140,000 clones; roughly 92% occur once, and the top ten carry roughly 5%. The sample was peripheral blood, taken on day 0 of AZD1222 vaccination. The receptors shown here come from an adult in good health.

This chain links TRBV19 with TRBJ1-5, with 7 positions matching TRBD1. CDR1 LNHDA and CDR2 SQIVND come from the germline V gene (reference sequence). The CDR3 is 22 amino acids. Losses at the gene ends were 4 bases for V and 0 bases for J; bases not matched to a gene: 24. Here the CDR3 reads CASSTGTGDGGFFLYSNQPQHF. The CDR3, as DNA: TGTGCCAGTAGTACGGGAACAGGGGACGGGGGATTCTTCTTATATAGCAATCAGCCCCAGCATTTT.

The chain uses TRBV29-1 and TRBJ2-3; D could derive from TRBD1 or TRBD2 (11 bases each). The CDR3 length is 18 residues. V dropped 7 bases and J dropped 2 bases, with 28 bases sitting between them. Germline values: CDR1 SQVTM, CDR2 ANQGSEA. CDR3: CSADRGPLAGAATDTQYF. The CDR3 bases are TGCAGCGCGGACAGGGGGCCACTAGCGGGGGCCGCCACAGATACGCAGTATTTT.

Points on this clone: A junction end diverges from the germline sequence, so it may reflect a read error. The rearrangement uses TRBV18 and TRBJ1-1; D gene unclear. The CDR3 length is 12 residues. Germline CDR1 and CDR2: KGHSH and LQKENI. The CDR3 DNA sequence: TGTGCCAGCTCATCACCGAACACTGAAGCTTTCTTT. Protein product: CASSSPNTEAFF.

This sequence joins TRBV19 and TRBJ2-7; 7 bases agree with TRBD1. Germline V lookup: CDR1 LNHDA, CDR2 SQIVND (reference sequence). The CDR3 is 13 amino acids. Losses at the gene ends were 5 bases for V and 5 bases for J; bases not matched to a gene: 6. As DNA, the CDR3 is TGTGCCAGTAGTGGGGACAGAACCCACGAGCAGTACTTC. This translates into CASSGDRTHEQYF. The complete variable domain, with remaining parts taken from reference TRBV19 and TRBJ2-7, reads DGGITQSPKYLFRKEGQNVTLSCEQNLNHDAMYWYRQDPGQGLRLIYYSQIVNDFQKGDIAEGYSVSREKKESFPLTVTSAQKNPTAFYLCASSGDRTHEQYFGPGTRLTVT.